Included here is one T cell receptor beta chain sequence, with context. The entry originates in a study of CD8 T cells in Susac syndrome. CDR3 size: 18 residues. The V end lost 5 bases, the J end lost 8 bases, and 25 bases lay between the germline ends. Germline V lookup: CDR1 MNHNS, CDR2 SASEGT. Reverse transcription used about 0.45 to 1 ug RNA and random hexamers. TCRdb used MiXCR to reprocess the immunoSEQ multiplex PCR reads, holding one entry per CDR3 protein. The data hold more than 65,000 distinct CDR3 sequences, with 95% observed a single time. The chain has TRBV6-1 and TRBJ2-6; D remains ambiguous. Sample: CD8+ T cells from PBMCs. This clonotype was obtained from a human donor in good health. CDR3: CASSPSVMAYSLSNVLTF. CDR3 DNA sequence: TGTGCCAGCAGTCCTTCTGTAATGGCCTATTCTCTGTCCAACGTCCTGACTTTC.